The T cell receptor beta chain under discussion was sequenced for a study of blood T cell repertoires in COVID-19. This CDR3 region has 16 residues. Germline assignment: CDR1 KGHSH and CDR2 LQKENI. Trimming took off 0 bases at V and 6 bases at J, with 18 bases between the two ends. The table came from immunoSEQ multiplex PCR; TCRdb's copy has only in-frame clones and leaves some out. The sample shows about 280,000 clones, 85% of them seen only once. Grouping used clinical history reported by participants in a survey and questionnaire. Either two negative PCRs, clearance, or symptom resolution qualified Cohort 3 donors as recovered.

The receptor was derived from a woman aged 45-59 years who had recovered from COVID-19. The rearrangement uses TRBV18 and TRBJ2-7; a possible D gene is TRBD1 (6 bases). The specimen sequenced was PBMCs or T cells enriched from blood (not recorded which). CDR3 sequence (DNA): TGTGCCAGCTCACCACCGCGAGCCCACAGGGTCATCGAGCAGTACTTC. Protein product: CASSPPRAHRVIEQYF.